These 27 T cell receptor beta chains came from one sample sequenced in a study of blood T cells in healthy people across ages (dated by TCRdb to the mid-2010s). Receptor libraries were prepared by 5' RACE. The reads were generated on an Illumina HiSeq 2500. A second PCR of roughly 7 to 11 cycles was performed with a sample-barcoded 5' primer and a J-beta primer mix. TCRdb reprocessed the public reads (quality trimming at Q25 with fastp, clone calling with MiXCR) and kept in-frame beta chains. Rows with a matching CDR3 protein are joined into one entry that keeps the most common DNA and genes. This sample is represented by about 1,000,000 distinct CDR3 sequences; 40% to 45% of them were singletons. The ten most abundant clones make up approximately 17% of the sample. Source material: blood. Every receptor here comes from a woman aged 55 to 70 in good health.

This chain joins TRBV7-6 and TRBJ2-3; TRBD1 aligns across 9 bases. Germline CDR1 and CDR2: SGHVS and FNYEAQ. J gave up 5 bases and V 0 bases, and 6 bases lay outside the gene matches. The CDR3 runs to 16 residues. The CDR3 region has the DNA TGTGCCAGCAGCTTAGCTTCGGGACAGGGAGGAGATACGCAGTATTTT. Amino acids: CASSLASGQGGDTQYF. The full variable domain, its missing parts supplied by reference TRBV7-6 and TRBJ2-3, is GAGVSQSPRYKVTKRGQDVALRCDPISGHVSLYWYRQALGQGPEFLTYFNYEAQQDKSGLPNDRFSAERPEGSISTLTIQRTEQRDSAMYRCASSLASGQGGDTQYFGPGTRLTVL.

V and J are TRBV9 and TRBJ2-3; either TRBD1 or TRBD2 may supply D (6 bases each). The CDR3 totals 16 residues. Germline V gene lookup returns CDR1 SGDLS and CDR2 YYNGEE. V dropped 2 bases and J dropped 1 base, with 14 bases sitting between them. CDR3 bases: TGTGCCAGCAGCGTTTCTAGCGAGGGGGGCACAGATACGCAGTATTTT. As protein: CASSVSSEGGTDTQYF. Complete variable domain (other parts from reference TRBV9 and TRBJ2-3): DSGVTQTPKHLITATGQRVTLRCSPRSGDLSVYWYQQSLDQGLQFLIQYYNGEERAKGNILERFSAQQFPDLHSELNLSSLELGDSALYFCASSVSSEGGTDTQYFGPGTRLTVL.

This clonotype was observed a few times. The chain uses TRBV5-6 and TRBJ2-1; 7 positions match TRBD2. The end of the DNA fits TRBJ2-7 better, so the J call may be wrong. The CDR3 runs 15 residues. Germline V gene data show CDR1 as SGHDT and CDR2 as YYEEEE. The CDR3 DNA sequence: TGTGCCAGCAGCTTGCCGGGAGGCCCCTACAATGAGCAGTACTTC. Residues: CASSLPGGPYNEQYF.

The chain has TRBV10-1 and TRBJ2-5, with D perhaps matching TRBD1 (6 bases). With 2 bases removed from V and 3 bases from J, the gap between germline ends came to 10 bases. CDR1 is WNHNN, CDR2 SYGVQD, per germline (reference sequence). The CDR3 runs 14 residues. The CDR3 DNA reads TGCGCCAGCAGTGAGCAGGGGCAGGAAGAGACCCAGTACTTC. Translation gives CASSEQGQEETQYF.

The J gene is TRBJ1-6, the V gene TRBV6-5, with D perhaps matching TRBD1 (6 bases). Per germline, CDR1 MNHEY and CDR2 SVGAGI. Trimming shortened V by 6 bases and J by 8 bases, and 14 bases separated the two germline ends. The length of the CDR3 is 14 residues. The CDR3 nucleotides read TGTGCCAGCAGGCTCAGGGGTTTGGATTCACCCCTCCACTTT. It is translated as CASRLRGLDSPLHF.

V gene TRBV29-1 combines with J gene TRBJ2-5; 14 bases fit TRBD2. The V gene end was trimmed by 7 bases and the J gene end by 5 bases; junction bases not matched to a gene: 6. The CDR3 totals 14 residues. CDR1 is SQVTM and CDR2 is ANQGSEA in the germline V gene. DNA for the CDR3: TGCAGCGCCGGGACTAGCGGGAGACGGGAGACCCAGTACTTC. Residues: CSAGTSGRRETQYF.

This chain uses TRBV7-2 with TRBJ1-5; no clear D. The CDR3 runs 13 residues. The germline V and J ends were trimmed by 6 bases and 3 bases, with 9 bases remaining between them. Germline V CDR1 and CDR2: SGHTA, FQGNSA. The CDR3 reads CASSLEVNQPQHF. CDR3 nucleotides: TGTGCCAGCAGTCTCGAAGTCAATCAGCCCCAGCATTTT.

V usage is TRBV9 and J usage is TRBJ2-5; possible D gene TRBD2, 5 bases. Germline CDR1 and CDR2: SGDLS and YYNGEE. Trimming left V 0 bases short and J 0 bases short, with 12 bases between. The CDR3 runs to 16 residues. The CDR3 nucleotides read TGTGCCAGCAGCGTAGCCCCACTAGTTAACCAAGAGACCCAGTACTTC. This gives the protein CASSVAPLVNQETQYF.

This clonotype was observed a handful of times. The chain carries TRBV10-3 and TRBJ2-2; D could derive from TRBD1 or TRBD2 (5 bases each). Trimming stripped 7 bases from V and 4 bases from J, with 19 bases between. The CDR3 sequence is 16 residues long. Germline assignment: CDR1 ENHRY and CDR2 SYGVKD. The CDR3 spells CAITPTGLVTTGELFF. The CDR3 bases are TGTGCCATCACCCCAACGGGGCTAGTTACCACCGGGGAGCTGTTTTTT.

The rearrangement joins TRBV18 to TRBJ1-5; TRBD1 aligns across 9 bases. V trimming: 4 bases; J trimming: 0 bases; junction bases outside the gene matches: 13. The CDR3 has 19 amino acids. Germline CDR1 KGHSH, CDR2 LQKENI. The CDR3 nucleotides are TGTGCCAGCTCACTTAAACGGGACAGGGCGCCTTATAGCAATCAGCCCCAGCATTTT. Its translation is CASSLKRDRAPYSNQPQHF.

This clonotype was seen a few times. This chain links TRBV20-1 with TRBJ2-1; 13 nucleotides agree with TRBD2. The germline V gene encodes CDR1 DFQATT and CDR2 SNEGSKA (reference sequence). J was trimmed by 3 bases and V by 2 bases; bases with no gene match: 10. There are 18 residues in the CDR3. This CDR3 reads CSARPTPGLAGIYNEQFF. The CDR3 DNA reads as TGCAGTGCTAGACCGACCCCGGGACTAGCGGGGATCTACAATGAGCAGTTCTTC.

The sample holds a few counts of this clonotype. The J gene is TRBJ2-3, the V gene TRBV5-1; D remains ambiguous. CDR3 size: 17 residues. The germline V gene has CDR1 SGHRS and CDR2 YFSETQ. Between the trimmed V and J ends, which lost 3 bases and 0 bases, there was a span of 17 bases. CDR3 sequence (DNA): TGCGCCAGCAGCTCGTTCGGCGGAATGCGTAGCACAGATACGCAGTATTTT. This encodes CASSSFGGMRSTDTQYF.

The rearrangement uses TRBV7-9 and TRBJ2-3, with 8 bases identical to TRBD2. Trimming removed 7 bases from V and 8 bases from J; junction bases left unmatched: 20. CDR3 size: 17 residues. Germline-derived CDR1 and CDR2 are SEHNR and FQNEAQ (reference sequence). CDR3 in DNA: TGTGCCAGCACCATCCCCACACTAGCGGCCCCTCCAGGTACGCAGTATTTT. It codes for CASTIPTLAAPPGTQYF.

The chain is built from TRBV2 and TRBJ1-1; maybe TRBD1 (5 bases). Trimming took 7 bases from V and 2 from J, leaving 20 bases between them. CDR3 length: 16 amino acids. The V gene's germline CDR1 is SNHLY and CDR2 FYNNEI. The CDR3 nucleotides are TGTGCCAGCACCGACATAGGGACTGGGCTTAACACTGAAGCTTTCTTT. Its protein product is CASTDIGTGLNTEAFF.

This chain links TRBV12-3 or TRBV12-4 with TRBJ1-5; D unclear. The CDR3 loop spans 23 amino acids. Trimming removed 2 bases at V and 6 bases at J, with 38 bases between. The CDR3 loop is CASSLSGFLKDLSDTKRGQPQHF. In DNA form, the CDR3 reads TGTGCCAGCAGTTTATCGGGATTCCTCAAAGACCTAAGCGACACAAAACGGGGTCAGCCCCAGCATTTT.

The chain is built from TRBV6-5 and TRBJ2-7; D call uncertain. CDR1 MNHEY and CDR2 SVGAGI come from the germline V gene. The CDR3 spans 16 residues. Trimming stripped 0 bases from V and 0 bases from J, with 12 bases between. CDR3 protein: CASSYSVGGSSYEQYF. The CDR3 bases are TGTGCCAGCAGTTACTCAGTAGGCGGTAGCTCCTACGAGCAGTACTTC.

CDR3 sequence (DNA): TGTGCCTGGAGTGTTGGGGGACAGGGGGACGCCTATAGCAATCAGCCCCAGCATTTT. This translates into CAWSVGGQGDAYSNQPQHF. J is TRBJ1-5 and V is TRBV30; 11 nucleotides align to TRBD1. There are 19 residues in the CDR3. V trimming: 0 bases; J trimming: 0 bases; junction bases outside the gene matches: 10. Per germline, CDR1 GTSNPN and CDR2 SVGIG (reference sequence).

CDR3 in DNA: TGTGCCAGCACCACAGGGCCGGAAACCTACGAGCAGTACTTC. Its translation is CASTTGPETYEQYF. V gene TRBV9 combines with J gene TRBJ2-7; D perhaps matches TRBD1 (6 bases). Trimming took 6 bases from V and 2 from J, leaving 15 bases between them. The CDR3 extends over 14 amino acids. The V gene's germline CDR1 is SGDLS and CDR2 YYNGEE.

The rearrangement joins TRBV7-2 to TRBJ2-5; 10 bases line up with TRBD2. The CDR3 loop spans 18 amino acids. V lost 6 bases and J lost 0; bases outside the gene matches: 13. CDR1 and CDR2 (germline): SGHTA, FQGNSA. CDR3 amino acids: CASSSLPGLAQYQETQYF. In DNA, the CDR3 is TGTGCCAGCAGTTCCCTGCCGGGACTAGCGCAGTACCAAGAGACCCAGTACTTC.

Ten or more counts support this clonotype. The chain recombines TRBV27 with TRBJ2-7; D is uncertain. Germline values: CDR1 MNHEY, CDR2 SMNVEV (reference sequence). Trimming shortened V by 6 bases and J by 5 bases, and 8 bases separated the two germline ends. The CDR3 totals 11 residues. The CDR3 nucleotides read TGTGCCAGCAGCTTAAAGAACGAGCAGTACTTC. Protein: CASSLKNEQYF.

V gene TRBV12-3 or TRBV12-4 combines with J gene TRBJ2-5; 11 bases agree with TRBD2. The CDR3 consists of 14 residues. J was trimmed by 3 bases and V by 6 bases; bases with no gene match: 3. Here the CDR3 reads CASRVTSGKETQYF. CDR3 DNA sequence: TGTGCCAGCAGAGTGACTAGCGGGAAAGAGACCCAGTACTTC.

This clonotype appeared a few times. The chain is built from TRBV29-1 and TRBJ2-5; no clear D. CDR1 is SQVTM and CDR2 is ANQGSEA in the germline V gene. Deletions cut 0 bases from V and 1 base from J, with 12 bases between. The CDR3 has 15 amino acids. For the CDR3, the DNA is TGCAGCGTTGAAGATGCGTCAGAAAGCCAAGAGACCCAGTACTTC. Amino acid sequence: CSVEDASESQETQYF.

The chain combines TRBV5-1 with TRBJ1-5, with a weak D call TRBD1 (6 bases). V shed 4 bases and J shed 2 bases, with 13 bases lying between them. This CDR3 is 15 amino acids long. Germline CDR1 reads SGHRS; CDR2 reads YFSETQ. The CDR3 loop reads CASSGGPGGNQPQHF. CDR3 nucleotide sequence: TGCGCCAGCAGCGGGGGGCCGGGGGGCAATCAGCCCCAGCATTTT.

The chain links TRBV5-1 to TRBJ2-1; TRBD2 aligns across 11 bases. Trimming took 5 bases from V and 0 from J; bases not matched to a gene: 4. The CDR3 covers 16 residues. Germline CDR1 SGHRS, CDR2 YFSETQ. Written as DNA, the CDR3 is TGCGCCAGCAGATCCGGGACTAGCGGCTCCTACAATGAGCAGTTCTTC. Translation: CASRSGTSGSYNEQFF. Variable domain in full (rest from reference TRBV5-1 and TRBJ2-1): KAGVTQTPRYLIKTRGQQVTLSCSPISGHRSVSWYQQTPGQGLQFLFEYFSETQRNKGNFPGRFSGRQFSNSRSEMNVSTLELGDSALYLCASRSGTSGSYNEQFFGPGTRLTVL.

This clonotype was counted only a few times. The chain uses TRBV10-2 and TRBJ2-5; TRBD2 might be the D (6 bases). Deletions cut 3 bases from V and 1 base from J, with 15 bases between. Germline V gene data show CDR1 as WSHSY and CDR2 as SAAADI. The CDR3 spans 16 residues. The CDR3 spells CASSDLHGGTQETQYF. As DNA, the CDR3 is TGCGCCAGCAGTGATCTCCATGGGGGGACCCAAGAGACCCAGTACTTC.

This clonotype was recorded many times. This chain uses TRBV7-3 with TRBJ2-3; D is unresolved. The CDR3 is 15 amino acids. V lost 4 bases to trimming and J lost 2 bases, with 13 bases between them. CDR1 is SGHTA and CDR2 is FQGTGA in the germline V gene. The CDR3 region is CASSYRPSHTDTQYF. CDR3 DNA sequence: TGTGCCAGCAGCTACAGACCTTCCCACACAGATACGCAGTATTTT.

CDR3 in amino acids: CASSPPAKGYEQYF. DNA for the CDR3: TGTGCCAGCTCACCACCGGCTAAGGGGTACGAGCAGTACTTC. The chain links TRBV18 to TRBJ2-7; possibly TRBD1 for D (5 bases). With 0 bases removed from V and 4 bases from J, the gap between germline ends came to 10 bases. CDR1 is KGHSH and CDR2 is LQKENI in the germline V gene. This CDR3 has 14 residues.